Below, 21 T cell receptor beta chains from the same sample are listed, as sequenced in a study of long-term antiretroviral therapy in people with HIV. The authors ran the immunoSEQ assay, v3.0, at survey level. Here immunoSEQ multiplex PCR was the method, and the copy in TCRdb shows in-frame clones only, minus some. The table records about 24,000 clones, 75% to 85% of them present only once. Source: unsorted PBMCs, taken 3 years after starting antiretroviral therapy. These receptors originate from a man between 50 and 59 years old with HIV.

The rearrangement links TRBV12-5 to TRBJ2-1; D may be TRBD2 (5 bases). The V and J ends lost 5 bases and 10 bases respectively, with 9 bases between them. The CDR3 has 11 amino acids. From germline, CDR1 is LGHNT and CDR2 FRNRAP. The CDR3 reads CASGGGSEQFF. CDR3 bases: TGTGCTAGTGGTGGAGGCTCGGAGCAGTTCTTC.

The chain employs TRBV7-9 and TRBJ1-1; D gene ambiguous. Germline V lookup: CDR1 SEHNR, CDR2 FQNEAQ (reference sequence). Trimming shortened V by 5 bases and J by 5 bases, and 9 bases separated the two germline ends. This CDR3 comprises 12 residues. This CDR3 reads CASSKTPTEAFF. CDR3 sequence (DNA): TGTGCCAGCAGCAAGACCCCGACTGAAGCTTTCTTT.

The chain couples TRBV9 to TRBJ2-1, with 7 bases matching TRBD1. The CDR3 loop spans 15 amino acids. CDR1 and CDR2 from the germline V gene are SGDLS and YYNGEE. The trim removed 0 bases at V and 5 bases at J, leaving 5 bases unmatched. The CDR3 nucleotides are TGTGCCAGCAGCGTAGGACAGGGAACTCACAATGAGCAGTTCTTC. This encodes CASSVGQGTHNEQFF.

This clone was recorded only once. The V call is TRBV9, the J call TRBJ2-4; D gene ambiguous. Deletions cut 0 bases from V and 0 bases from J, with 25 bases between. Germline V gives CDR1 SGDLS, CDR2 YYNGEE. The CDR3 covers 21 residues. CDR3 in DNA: TGTGCCAGCAGCGTAGTACCCCTCGCCAGCCACCCCTCCCTAGCCAAAAACATTCAGTACTTC. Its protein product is CASSVVPLASHPSLAKNIQYF.

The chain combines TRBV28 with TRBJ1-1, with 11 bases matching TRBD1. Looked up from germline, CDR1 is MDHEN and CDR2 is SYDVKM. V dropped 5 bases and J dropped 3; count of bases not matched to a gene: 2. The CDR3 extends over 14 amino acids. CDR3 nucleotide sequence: TGTGCCAGCAGTCGGGACAGGGGGTACACTGAAGCTTTCTTT. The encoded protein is CASSRDRGYTEAFF. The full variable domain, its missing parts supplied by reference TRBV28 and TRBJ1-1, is DVKVTQSSRYLVKRTGEKVFLECVQDMDHENMFWYRQDPGLGLRLIYFSYDVKMKEKGDIPEGYSVSREKKERFSLILESASTNQTSMYLCASSRDRGYTEAFFGQGTRLTVV.

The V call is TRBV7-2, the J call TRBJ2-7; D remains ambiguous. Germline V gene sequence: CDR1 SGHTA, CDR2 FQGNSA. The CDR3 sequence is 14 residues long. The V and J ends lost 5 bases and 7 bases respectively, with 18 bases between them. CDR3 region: CASSPGAQLGEQYF. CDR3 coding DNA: TGTGCCAGCAGCCCTGGAGCTCAACTGGGGGAGCAGTACTTC.

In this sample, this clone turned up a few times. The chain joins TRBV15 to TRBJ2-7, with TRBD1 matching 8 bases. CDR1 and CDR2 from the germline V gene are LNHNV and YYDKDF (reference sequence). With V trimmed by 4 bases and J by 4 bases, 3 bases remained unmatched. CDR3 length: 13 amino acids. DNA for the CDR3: TGTGCCACCAGCACGGGACAGGTATACGAGCAGTACTTC. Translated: CATSTGQVYEQYF.

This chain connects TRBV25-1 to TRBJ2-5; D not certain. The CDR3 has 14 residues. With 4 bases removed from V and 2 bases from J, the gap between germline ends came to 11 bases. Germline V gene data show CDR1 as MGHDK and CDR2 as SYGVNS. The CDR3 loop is CASSAPRAQETQYF. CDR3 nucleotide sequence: TGTGCCAGCAGTGCCCCCCGGGCGCAAGAGACCCAGTACTTC.

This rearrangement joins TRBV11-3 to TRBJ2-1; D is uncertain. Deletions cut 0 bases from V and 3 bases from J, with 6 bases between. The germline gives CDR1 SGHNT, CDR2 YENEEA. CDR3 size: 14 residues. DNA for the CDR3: TGTGCCAGCAGCTTAGATTCAATCTACAATGAGCAGTTCTTC. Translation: CASSLDSIYNEQFF.

The CDR3 DNA reads as TGTGCCAGCAGTGGAGGGACCGATTATAATTCACCCCTCCACTTT. Amino acid sequence: CASSGGTDYNSPLHF. The V call is TRBV6-5, the J call TRBJ1-6, with D possibly matching TRBD1 (5 bases). Germline loops: CDR1 MNHEY, CDR2 SVGAGI. CDR3 length equals 15 residues. Trimming cost V 5 bases and J 4 bases, with 12 bases left between them.

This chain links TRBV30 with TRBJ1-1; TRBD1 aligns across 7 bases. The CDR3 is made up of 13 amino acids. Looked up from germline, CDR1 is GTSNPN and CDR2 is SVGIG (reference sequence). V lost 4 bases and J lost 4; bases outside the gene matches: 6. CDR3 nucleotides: TGTGCCTGGAAAACAGGGGAGGGCACTGAAGCTTTCTTT. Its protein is CAWKTGEGTEAFF.

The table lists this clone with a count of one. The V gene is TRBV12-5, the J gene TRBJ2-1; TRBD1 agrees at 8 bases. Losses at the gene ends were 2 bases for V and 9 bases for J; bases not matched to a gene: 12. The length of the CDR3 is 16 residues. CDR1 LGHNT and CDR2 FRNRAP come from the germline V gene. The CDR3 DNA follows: TGTGCTAGTGGTTTGCCCCGGACAGGGTATAATTCTGAGCAGTTCTTC. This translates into CASGLPRTGYNSEQFF.

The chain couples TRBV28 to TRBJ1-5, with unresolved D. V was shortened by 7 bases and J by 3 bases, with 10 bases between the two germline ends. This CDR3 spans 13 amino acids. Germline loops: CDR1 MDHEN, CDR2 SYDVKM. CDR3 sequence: CASKRVVNQPQHF. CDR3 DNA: TGTGCCAGCAAAAGGGTCGTCAATCAGCCCCAGCATTTT.

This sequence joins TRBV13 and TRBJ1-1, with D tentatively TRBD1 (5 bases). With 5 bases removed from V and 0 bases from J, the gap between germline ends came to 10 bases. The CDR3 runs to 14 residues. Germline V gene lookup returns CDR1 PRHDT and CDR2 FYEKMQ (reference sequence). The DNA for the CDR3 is TGTGCCAGCAGCAGACAGAGATTGAACACTGAAGCTTTCTTT. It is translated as CASSRQRLNTEAFF.

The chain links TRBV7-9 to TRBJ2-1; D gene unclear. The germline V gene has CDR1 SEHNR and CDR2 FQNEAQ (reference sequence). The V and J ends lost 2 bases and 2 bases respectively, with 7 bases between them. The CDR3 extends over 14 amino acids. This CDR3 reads CASSLQVAYNEQFF. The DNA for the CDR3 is TGTGCCAGCAGCTTACAGGTAGCCTACAATGAGCAGTTCTTC.

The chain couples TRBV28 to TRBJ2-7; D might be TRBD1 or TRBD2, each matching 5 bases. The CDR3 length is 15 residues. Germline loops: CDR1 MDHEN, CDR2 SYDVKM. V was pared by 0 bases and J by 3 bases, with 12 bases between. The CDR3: CASSLWGRTLYEQYF. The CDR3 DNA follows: TGTGCCAGCAGTTTATGGGGACGGACCCTCTACGAGCAGTACTTC.

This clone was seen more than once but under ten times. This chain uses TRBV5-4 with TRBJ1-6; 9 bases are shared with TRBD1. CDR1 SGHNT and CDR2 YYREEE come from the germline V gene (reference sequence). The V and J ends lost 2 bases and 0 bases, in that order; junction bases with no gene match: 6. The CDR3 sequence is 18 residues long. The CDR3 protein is CASSFGTGFSSYNSPLHF. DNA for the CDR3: TGTGCCAGCAGCTTCGGGACAGGGTTCAGCTCCTATAATTCACCCCTCCACTTT.

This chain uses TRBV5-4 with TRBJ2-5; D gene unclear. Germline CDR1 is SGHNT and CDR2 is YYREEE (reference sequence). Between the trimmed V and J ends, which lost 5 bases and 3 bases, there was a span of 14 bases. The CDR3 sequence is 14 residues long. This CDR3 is CASRRLGGEETQYF. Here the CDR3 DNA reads TGTGCCAGCAGACGACTGGGTGGGGAAGAGACCCAGTACTTC.

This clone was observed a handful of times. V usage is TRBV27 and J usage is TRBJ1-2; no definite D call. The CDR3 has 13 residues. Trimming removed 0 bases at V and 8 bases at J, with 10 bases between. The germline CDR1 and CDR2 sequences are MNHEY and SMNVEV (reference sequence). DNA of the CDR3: TGTGCCAGCAGTTTATCGCTGGGTTGGGGCTACACCTTC. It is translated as CASSLSLGWGYTF.

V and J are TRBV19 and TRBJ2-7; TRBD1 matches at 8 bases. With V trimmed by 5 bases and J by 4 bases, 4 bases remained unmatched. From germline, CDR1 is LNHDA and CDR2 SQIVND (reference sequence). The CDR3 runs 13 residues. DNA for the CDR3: TGTGCCAGTAGTCAGCAGGGGGCTTACGAGCAGTACTTC. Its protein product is CASSQQGAYEQYF.

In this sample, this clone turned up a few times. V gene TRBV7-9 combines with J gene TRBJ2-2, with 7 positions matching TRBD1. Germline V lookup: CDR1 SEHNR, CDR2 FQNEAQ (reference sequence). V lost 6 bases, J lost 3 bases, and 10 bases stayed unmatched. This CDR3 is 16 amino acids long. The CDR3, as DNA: TGTGCCAGCAGGTATAGGGGACAGTCAGACACCGGGGAGCTGTTTTTT. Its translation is CASRYRGQSDTGELFF.